The rows below give T cell receptor beta chains drawn from one sample of a study of blood T cell repertoires in COVID-19. Using immunoSEQ multiplex PCR, the repertoire was profiled, and TCRdb retains in-frame clones only, with some absent. The sample has 250,000 to 350,000 clones, roughly 90% seen once. The sample was peripheral blood. These TCRs come from a woman aged 40 to 50 who had recovered from COVID-19. Each CDR3 is given with its conserved first and last residue. A D gene is named only where the DNA matches it firmly. Size is omitted from some rows. Given values are once, few, many or a class for expanded clones.

clone size	CDR3 length	J gene	V gene	D gene	CDR3 DNA	CDR3 protein
-	16	TRBJ2-3	TRBV9	-	TGTGCCAGCAGCGTAGTCGGCGGAGCCAGCACAGATACGCAGTATTTT	CASSVVGGASTDTQYF
-	15	TRBJ2-1	TRBV5-8	-	TGTGCCAGCAGCGCGGGCAGCGGAACCTACAATGAGCAGTTCTTC	CASSAGSGTYNEQFF
-	16	TRBJ2-7	TRBV19	TRBD1	TGTGCCAGTAGGGTCCCGACAGGGAGTCCCCCATACGAGCAGTACTTC	CASRVPTGSPPYEQYF
-	16	TRBJ1-4	TRBV4-1	TRBD1	TGCGCCAGCATGACCCGGGACAGGGGGCCGAATGAAAAACTGTTTTTT	CASMTRDRGPNEKLFF
-	17	TRBJ2-1	TRBV13	TRBD2	TGTGCCAGCAGCGGAGGGACTAGCGGGAACTCCTACAATGAGCAGTTCTTC	CASSGGTSGNSYNEQFF
-	15	TRBJ1-1	TRBV19	-	TGTGCCAGTAGTATAGGGACGGCGGGGACCACTGAAGCTTTCTTT	CASSIGTAGTTEAFF
-	20	TRBJ2-3	TRBV19	-	TGTGCCAGTAGTGGGGGCAGGCAGGGTGTCGGGAAGGGGAGCACAGATACGCAGTATTTT	CASSGGRQGVGKGSTDTQYF
-	13	TRBJ2-7	TRBV6-5	-	TGTGCCAGCAGGGACAGCTCCTCCTACGAGCAGTACTTC	CASRDSSSYEQYF
-	15	TRBJ1-2	TRBV10-3	-	TGTGCCATCAGTGAAAGTTCTCCACATTCGTGGGGCTACACCTTC	CAISESSPHSWGYTF
-	13	TRBJ2-5	TRBV7-3	TRBD2	TGTGCCAGCGGCGCGGGAGGGCGGGAGACCCAGTACTTC	CASGAGGRETQYF
-	17	TRBJ2-2	TRBV15	-	TGTGCCACCAGCAGAGATCCGGGTAGTTTTAACACCGGGGAGCTGTTTTTT	CATSRDPGSFNTGELFF
-	14	TRBJ2-1	TRBV30	TRBD2	TGTGCCTGGAGCGGTAGCGGGGGGTACGTGGAGCAGTTCTTC	CAWSGSGGYVEQFF
-	14	TRBJ2-5	TRBV9	TRBD1	TGTGCCAGCAGCGGCCCACAGGGGCGAGAGACCCAGTACTTC	CASSGPQGRETQYF
-	15	TRBJ1-4	TRBV6-1	-	TGTGCCAGCAGTGAAGCGGGGGGAGCGAATGAAAAACTGTTTTTT	CASSEAGGANEKLFF
once	15	TRBJ2-4	TRBV4-1	TRBD2	TGCGCCAGCAGCCAAGATCAAACTAGCGGAAACATTCAGTACTTC	CASSQDQTSGNIQYF
-	15	TRBJ2-7	TRBV19	-	TGTGCCAGTAGTATAGTTGGCCAGGGCACCTACGAGCAGTACTTC	CASSIVGQGTYEQYF
once	14	TRBJ2-1	TRBV11-2	-	TGTGCCAGCAGCATTGGGGCAGAATACAATGAGCAGTTCTTC	CASSIGAEYNEQFF
-	16	TRBJ2-3	TRBV9	TRBD1	TGTGCCAGCAGCGGCAGGGGGCCCTCTAGCACAGATACGCAGTATTTT	CASSGRGPSSTDTQYF
-	13	TRBJ2-7	TRBV10-3	-	TGTGCCATCAGTGAGCCGGACTTGTACGAGCAGTACTTC	CAISEPDLYEQYF
once	16	TRBJ1-2	TRBV6-6	TRBD1	TGTGCCAGCAGTTATGGACAGGGCGGCTCCAACTATGGCTACACCTTC	CASSYGQGGSNYGYTF
-	14	TRBJ2-7	TRBV2	TRBD2	TGTGCCAGCAGTGGCCCTAGCGGGAGGTACGAGCAGTACTTC	CASSGPSGRYEQYF
-	15	TRBJ2-7	TRBV3-1/TRBV3-2	TRBD2	TGTGCCAGCAGCCAAGATTGGGCGGGAGGGGGCGAGCAGTACTTC	CASSQDWAGGGEQYF
-	15	TRBJ2-7	TRBV7-8	-	TGTGCCAGCAGCTTGGCCCCGGGGGTCGCCTACGAGCAGTACTTC	CASSLAPGVAYEQYF
-	10	TRBJ1-2	TRBV6-5	-	TGTGCCAGCAGTACAGGTGGCTACACCTTC	CASSTGGYTF
-	15	TRBJ2-2	TRBV5-1	-	TGCGCCAGCAGCGTGTCTCAACCGGTTACCGGGGAGCTGTTTTTT	CASSVSQPVTGELFF
-	13	TRBJ2-1	TRBV9	-	TGTGCCAGCAGCCCACGGACAGCCCATGAGCAGTTCTTC	CASSPRTAHEQFF
-	15	TRBJ2-1	TRBV4-1	TRBD2	TGCGCCAGCAGCCCAAAGGGACTACCAAACAATGAGCAGTTCTTC	CASSPKGLPNNEQFF
-	18	TRBJ2-2	TRBV30	TRBD1	TGTGCCTGGAAGCCAGGGGGCGCGAAGCGGCTGAACACCGGGGAGCTGTTTTTT	CAWKPGGAKRLNTGELFF
-	15	TRBJ1-2	TRBV6-1	TRBD1	TGTGCCAGCAGTGAAGGAGCAGGGGGCGTCTATGGCTACACCTTC	CASSEGAGGVYGYTF
-	16	TRBJ2-5	TRBV5-4	TRBD2	TGTGCCAGCAGCCTTACTAGCGGAAATTCCCAAGAGACCCAGTACTTC	CASSLTSGNSQETQYF
-	16	TRBJ2-3	TRBV6-6	TRBD2	TGTGCCAGCAGTTCCCAGGGTAGCGGGAACGCAGATACGCAGTATTTT	CASSSQGSGNADTQYF